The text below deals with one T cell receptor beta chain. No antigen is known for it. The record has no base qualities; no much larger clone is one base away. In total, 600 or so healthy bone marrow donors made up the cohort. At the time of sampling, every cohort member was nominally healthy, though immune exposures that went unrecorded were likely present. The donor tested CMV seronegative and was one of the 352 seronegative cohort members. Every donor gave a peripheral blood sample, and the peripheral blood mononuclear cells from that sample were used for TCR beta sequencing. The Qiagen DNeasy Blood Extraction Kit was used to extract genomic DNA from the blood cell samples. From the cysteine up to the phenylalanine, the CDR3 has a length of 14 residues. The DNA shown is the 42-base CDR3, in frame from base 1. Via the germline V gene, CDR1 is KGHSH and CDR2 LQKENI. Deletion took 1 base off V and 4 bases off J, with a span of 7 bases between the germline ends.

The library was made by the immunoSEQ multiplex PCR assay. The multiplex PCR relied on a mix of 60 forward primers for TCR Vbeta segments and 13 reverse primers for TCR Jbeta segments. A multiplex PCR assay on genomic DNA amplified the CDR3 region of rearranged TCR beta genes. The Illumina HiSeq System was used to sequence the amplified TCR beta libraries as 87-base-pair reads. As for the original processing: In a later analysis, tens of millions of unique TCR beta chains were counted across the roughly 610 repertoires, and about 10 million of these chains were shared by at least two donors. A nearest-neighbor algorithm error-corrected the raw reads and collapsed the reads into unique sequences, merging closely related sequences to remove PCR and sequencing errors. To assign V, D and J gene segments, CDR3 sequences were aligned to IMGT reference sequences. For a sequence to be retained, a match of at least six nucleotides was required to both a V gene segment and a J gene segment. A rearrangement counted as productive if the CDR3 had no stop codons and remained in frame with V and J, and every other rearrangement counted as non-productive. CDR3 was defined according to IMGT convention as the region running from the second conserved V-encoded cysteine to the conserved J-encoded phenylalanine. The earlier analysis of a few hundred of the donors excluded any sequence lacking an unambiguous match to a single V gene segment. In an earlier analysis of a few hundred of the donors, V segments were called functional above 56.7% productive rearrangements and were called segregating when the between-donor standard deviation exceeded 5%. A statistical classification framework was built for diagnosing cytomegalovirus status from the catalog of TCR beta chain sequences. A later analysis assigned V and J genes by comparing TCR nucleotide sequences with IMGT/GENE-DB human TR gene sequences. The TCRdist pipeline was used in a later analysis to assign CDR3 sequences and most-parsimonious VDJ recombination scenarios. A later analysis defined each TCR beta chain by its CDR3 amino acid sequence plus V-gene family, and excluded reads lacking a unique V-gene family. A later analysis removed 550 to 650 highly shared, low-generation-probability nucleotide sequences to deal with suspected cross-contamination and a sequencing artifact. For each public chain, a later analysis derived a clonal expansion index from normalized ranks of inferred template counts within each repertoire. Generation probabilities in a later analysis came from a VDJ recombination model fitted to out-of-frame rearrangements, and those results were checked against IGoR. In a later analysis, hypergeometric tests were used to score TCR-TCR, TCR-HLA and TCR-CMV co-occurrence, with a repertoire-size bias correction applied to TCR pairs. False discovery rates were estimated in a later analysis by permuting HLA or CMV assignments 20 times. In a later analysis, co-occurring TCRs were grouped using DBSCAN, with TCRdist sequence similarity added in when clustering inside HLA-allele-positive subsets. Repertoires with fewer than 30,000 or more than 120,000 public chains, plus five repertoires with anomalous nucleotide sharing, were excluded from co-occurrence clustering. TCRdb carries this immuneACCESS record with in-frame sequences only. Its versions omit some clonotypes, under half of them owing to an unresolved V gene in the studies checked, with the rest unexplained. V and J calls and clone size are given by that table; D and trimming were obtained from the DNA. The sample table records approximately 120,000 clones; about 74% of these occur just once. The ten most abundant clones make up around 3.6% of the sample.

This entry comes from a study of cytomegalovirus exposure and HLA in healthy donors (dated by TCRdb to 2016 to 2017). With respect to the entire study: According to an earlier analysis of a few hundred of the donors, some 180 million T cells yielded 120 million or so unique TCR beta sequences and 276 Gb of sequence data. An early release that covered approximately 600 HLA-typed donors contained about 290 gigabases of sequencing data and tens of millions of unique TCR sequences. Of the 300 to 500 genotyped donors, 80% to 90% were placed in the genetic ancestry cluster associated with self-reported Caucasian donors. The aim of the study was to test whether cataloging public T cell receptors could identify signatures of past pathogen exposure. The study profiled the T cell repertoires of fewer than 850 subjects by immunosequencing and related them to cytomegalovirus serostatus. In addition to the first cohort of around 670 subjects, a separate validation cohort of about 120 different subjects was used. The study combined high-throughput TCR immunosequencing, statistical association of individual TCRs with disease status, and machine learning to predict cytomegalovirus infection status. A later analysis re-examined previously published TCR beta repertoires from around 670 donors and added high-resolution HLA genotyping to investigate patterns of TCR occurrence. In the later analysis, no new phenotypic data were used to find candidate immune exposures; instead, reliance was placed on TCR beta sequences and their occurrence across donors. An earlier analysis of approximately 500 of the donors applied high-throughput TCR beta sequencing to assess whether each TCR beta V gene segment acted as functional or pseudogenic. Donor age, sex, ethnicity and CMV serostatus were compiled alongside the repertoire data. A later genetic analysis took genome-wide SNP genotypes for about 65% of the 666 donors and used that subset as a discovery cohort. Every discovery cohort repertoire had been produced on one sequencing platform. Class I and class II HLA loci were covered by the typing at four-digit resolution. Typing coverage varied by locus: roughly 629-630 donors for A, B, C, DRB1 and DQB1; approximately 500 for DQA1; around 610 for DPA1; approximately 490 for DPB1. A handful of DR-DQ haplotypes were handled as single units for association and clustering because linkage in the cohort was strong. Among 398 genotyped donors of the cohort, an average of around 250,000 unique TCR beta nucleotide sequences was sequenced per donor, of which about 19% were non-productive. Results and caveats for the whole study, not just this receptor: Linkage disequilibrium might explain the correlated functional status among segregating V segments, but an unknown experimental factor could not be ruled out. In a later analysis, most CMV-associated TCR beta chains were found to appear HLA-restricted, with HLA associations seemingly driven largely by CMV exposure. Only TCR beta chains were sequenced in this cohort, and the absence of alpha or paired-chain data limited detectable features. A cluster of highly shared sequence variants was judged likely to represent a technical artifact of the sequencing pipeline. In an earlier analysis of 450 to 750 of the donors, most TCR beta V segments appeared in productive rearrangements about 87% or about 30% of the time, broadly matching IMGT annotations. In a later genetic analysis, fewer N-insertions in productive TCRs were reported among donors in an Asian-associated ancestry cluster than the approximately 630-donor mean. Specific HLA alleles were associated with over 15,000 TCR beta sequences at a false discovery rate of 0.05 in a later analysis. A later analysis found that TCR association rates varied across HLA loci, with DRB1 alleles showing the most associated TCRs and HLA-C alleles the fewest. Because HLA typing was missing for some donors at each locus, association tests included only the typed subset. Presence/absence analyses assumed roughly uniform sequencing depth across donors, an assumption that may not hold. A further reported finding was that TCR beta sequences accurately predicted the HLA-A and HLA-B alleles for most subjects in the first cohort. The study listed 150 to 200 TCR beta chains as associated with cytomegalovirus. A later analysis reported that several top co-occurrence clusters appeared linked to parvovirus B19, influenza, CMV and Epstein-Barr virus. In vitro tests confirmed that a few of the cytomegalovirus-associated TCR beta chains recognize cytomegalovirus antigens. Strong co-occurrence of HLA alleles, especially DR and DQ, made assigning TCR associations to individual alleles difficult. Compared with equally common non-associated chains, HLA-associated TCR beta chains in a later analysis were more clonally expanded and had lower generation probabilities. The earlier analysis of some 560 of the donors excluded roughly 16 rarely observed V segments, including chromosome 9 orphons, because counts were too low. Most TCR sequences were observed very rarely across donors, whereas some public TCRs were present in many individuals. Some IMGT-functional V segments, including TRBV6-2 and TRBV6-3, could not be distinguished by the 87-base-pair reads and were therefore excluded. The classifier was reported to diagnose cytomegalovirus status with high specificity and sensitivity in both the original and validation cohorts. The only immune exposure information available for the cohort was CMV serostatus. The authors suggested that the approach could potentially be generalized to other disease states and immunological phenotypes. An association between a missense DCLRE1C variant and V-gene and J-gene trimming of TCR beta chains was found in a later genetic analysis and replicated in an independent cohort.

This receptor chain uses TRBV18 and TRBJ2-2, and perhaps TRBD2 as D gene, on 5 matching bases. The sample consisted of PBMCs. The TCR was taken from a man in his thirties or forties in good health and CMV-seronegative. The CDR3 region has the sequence CASSPRRITGELFF. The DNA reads TGTGCCAGCTCACCACGGAGGATCACCGGGGAGCTGTTTTTT.